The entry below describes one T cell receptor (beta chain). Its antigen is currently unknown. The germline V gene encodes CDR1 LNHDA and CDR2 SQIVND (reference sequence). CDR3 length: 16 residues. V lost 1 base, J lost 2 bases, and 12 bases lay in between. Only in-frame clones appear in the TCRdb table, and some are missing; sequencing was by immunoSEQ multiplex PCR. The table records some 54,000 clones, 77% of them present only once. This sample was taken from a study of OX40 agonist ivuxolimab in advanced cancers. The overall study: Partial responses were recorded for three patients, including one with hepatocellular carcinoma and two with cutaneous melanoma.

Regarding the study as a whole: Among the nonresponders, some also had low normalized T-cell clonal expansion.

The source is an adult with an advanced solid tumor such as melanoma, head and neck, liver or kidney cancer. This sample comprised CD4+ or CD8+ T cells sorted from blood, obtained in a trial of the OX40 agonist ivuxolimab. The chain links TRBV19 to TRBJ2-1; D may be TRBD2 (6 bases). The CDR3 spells CASSIVEGFAYNEQFF. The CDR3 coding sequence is TGTGCCAGTAGTATAGTGGAGGGGTTTGCCTACAATGAGCAGTTCTTC.